Below, one T cell receptor beta chain is given with its context. What it recognizes is unknown. The data are from a study of cytomegalovirus exposure and HLA in healthy donors. Study conclusions and caveats: An analysis that came later showed most CMV-associated TCR beta chains appearing HLA-restricted. It was shown in a later analysis that HLA-associated TCR beta chains were more clonally expanded than other, equally common chains. TCR beta V segments were, for the most part, productive about 87% or about 30% of the time in an earlier analysis.

This PCR relied on a set of 60 Vbeta primers and 13 Jbeta primers. Some clones are missing from TCRdb's copy, which holds only in-frame ones; the method was immunoSEQ multiplex PCR. The table lists about 120,000 clones, about two thirds of them singletons. The source of this sequence is a woman between 40 and 50 years old in good health and CMV-seropositive. The specimen was PBMCs.

The CDR3: CASSLKPGQGLGNTIYF. CDR3 in DNA: TGTGCCAGCAGCCTCAAACCGGGACAGGGTTTGGGAAACACCATATATTTT. V gene TRBV4-2 combines with J gene TRBJ1-3, with TRBD1 matching over 9 bases. In germline, CDR1 is LGHNA, CDR2 YNFKEQ. Trimming removed 4 bases from V and 4 bases from J; junction bases left unmatched: 11. This CDR3 comprises 17 residues.